This TCR beta chain is from a study of T cell clusters in autoimmune cytopenias. As for the study in general: TRB sequencing had a median approximately 53,000 reads and 2,350 distinct clonotypes per sample. Study-wide results and caveats: Physiological T cell clusters of healthy donors were apparently absent in primary autoimmune cytopenia patients. TRB repertoire shifts in secondary cytopenia and chronic lymphocytic leukemia mostly reflected lymphoma, not autoimmunity. The cluster-lack signature was not seen for secondary cytopenia versus chronic lymphocytic leukemia.

Note on this clonotype: Its antigen is unidentified.

One tube held mixed TRB-A and TRB-B primer pools for touch-down PCR. TCRdb re-called the multiplex PCR reads and shows each CDR3 protein once, DNA omitted. This sample's table reports about 7,200 distinct CDR3 sequences. This CDR3 is built from 15 residues. CDR1 is KGHSH, CDR2 LQKENI, per germline. Each sample's input was approximately 270 ng genomic DNA, 40,000 or so genome equivalents. The gene calls are TRBV18 and TRBJ2-3; the TCRdb D gene call, TRBD1, has no DNA to confirm it. The sequence derives from a human donor with an autoimmune cytopenia or autoimmune hepatitis (not recorded which). The source material was peripheral blood. CDR3 region: CASSRRDTVEDTQYF.